Described below is a single TCR beta chain sequence and its context. The antigen this receptor binds is unknown. Base qualities were left out, and no much larger clone turns up one base away. Using the deep immunoSEQ assay, multiplex PCR amplified TCR CDR3 regions from genomic DNA. Genomic DNA extracted from each cell subset was distributed evenly over all wells of several immunoSEQ 96-well plates, and each plate served as one replicate. For sorted subsets, approximately 0.2 ug of genomic DNA, equivalent to around 29,000 T cell genomes, went into each replicate PCR. Purified libraries were measured with a Qubit 3.0 fluorometer, size-checked on a Bioanalyzer 2100, and measured again with the KAPA Library Quantification kit. A separate single-read 150-cycle Illumina NextSeq 550 flow cell was used to sequence each immunoSEQ 96-well plate. The authors' pipeline ran thus. Because the immunoSEQ output included only junctional sequences and no quality scores, the filtering could not be the same as the filtering used for full-length reads. To assign V/J genes and CDR3, sequences were annotated against IMGT germline references using PyIR, a Python wrapper for IgBLAST v1.9. Any read was removed if the V/J assignment was weak (E-value above 1e-6), the CDR3 was missing, or the read contained stop codons, out-of-frame junctions, or ambiguous translated residues. V3J clonotypes were defined by identical inferred V gene, J gene, and CDR3 amino acid sequence. To compute the percentage overlap between repertoires, the number of shared unique clonotypes was divided by the size of the smaller repertoire. RTK rarefaction, the Chao1 estimator, and Recon v2.1 estimates of unobserved clonotypes were used to assess repertoire richness. Generation probabilities were computed with OLGA for all TCRbeta clonotypes obtained by the gDNA method from a handful of donors. Drawn from immuneACCESS, this table holds only the in-frame rearrangements with V and J called that TCRdb kept. Clones are partly lost; checked studies trace under half to an unresolved V gene and leave the rest unexplained. For V, J and clone size, that table is used; D and trimming come from the DNA. The sample yields approximately 980,000 clones; 60% to 85% were counted once. Of the sample, roughly 1.5% falls within the top ten clones.

Healthy HIV-negative adults with no recently reported acute infections or vaccinations were included as donors. All donors were Caucasian adults living in Nashville, Tennessee, USA. CD4+ T cells were enriched through magnetic negative selection, after which naive cells were positively selected on CD45RA and the remaining negative fraction served as the memory subset. Blood was obtained by leukapheresis, after which PBMCs were separated by Ficoll-Histopaque density gradient centrifugation and cryopreserved in liquid nitrogen vapor phase. Analytical flow cytometry was used to check the purity and quantity of each magnetically sorted T cell population. Each sorted fraction had its genomic DNA isolated and then quantified by UV absorbance on a Nanodrop 2000c. This record comes from a study of shared clonotypes between healthy human individuals (dated by TCRdb to 2018 to 2021). A note on the overall study: The cohort comprised a couple of women and a few men aged 18 to 49 years. Between about 0.85 and 8.9 billion PBMCs per donor were obtained by leukapheresis. To estimate repertoire size and how much clonotype sharing occurs between individuals, the study deeply sequenced the blood TCR repertoires of five healthy adults. To increase sequencing depth and limit assay-specific biases, TCR repertoire library preparation and sequencing were carried out by different laboratories using diverse techniques. For each donor, three plates each were used for CD4 naive and CD4 memory, two plates were used for CD8 naive, and one plate was used for CD8 memory. The investigation overall reported the following: Incomplete sequencing was indicated by rarefaction of sorted-subset datasets, despite the large sequencing depth. Pairwise subsampling led to the expectation that sequencing depth would affect the degree of clonotype sharing among donors. Only blood was sampled, and tissue TCR repertoires likely differ from those in blood. The small number of donors limited the genetic and exposure-history diversity represented. Sharing across several donors was observed for roughly 5% of naive CD4, over 3% of naive CD8, over 2% of memory CD4, and roughly 0.4% of memory CD8 clonotypes. Estimated clonotype richness was generally larger for naive than for memory subsets. Compared with non-shared clonotypes, clonotypes shared by all four sorted-subset donors had higher generation probabilities.

Looking up the germline V gene yields CDR1 MNHNS and CDR2 SASEGT. There are 16 amino acids in the CDR3, from cysteine to phenylalanine inclusive. The kept DNA is CDR3 alone, 48 bases in frame from the first base. The junction carries 17 bases between V and J, which are trimmed by 2 bases and 4 bases respectively. The rearranged segments are TRBV6-1 and TRBJ1-2; 5 matching bases give a weak D call of TRBD1. The sequenced sample was memory CD4+ T cells sorted from blood. This specimen's cell subset or site label, interpreted: CD45RA-negative fraction. The clonotype originates from a man between 18 and 29 years old in good health. The DNA is TGTGCCAGCAGTGAACATGAACGGGGGAGGGGCTATGGCTACACCTTC. Translated, this is CASSEHERGRGYGYTF.